This T cell receptor beta chain was identified in a study of cytomegalovirus exposure and HLA in healthy donors. Researchers ran the PCR with 60 Vbeta and 13 Jbeta primers. TCRdb's table, derived via immunoSEQ multiplex PCR, lists solely in-frame clones and lacks some. The sample shows about 150,000 clones, more than 80% of them seen only once. Notes on the study in general: The classifier was said to identify cytomegalovirus status with high specificity and sensitivity. Most of the TCR beta V segments (in an earlier analysis) were productive either about 87% or about 30% of the time.

CDR1 is SGHDN, CDR2 FVKESK, per germline. Trimming cost V 1 base and J 3 bases; bases outside gene matches: 12. The CDR3 is made up of 17 amino acids. This clone was seen just once. Its antigen is unknown. Material: PBMCs. This chain links TRBV14 with TRBJ2-7, with 7 bases fitting TRBD1. This TCR was sampled from a male donor in good health and CMV-seronegative. The CDR3 DNA reads as TGTGCCAGCAGCCAAGGGTCTACCGGGACAGTCCTCTACGAGCAGTACTTC. Translating gives CASSQGSTGTVLYEQYF.